This T cell receptor beta chain was retrieved from a study of cytomegalovirus exposure and HLA in healthy donors. Study conclusions and caveats: Rare TCR sequences predominated, though certain public TCRs were found in many donors. Analyses of presence and absence presupposed an approximately uniform sequencing depth across donors. The study flagged some 170 TCR beta chains as cytomegalovirus-associated.

Germline CDR1 and CDR2: MDHEN and SYDVKM. The V gene end was trimmed by 3 bases and the J gene end by 6 bases; junction bases not matched to a gene: 7. CDR3 length: 15 residues. As for this clone: Antigen specificity is unknown.

PCR amplification relied on 60 Vbeta primers (plus 13 Jbeta primers). Clones were sequenced by immunoSEQ multiplex PCR, and TCRdb holds only the in-frame ones, with some missing. Of about 98,000 clones listed, 69% are singletons. Sequenced: PBMCs. This receptor was taken from a female donor in good health and CMV-seronegative. V gene TRBV28 combines with J gene TRBJ1-5; 8 bases align to TRBD1. CDR3 region: CASSFGQGFRQPQHF. In DNA form, the CDR3 reads TGTGCCAGCAGTTTTGGACAGGGTTTTCGTCAGCCCCAGCATTTT.